The source of this T cell receptor (beta chain) is a study of blood T cells in healthy people across ages. Isolating PBMCs gave at least 6.5 million of these cells per sample. Primers used in a second PCR of about 7 to 12 cycles were a sample-barcoded 5' primer and a J-beta primer mix. Each sample yielded at least 2.5 million CDR3-containing paired-end reads. TCRdb recomputed calls from the 5' RACE reads with MiXCR, one row per CDR3 protein. The repertoire holds about 620,000 distinct CDR3 sequences, with 52% as singletons. The V gene's germline CDR1 is MRHNA and CDR2 SNTAGT. Trimming removed 0 bases from V and 6 bases from J; junction bases left unmatched: 0. The CDR3 runs 15 residues.

The chain is built from TRBV6-4 and TRBJ2-1; 12 positions agree with TRBD2. The sequenced sample was blood. This TCR was sampled from a woman over 75 in good health. The CDR3 is CASSDSTSGSNEQFF. CDR3 bases: TGTGCCAGCAGTGACTCGACTAGCGGGAGCAATGAGCAGTTCTTC.